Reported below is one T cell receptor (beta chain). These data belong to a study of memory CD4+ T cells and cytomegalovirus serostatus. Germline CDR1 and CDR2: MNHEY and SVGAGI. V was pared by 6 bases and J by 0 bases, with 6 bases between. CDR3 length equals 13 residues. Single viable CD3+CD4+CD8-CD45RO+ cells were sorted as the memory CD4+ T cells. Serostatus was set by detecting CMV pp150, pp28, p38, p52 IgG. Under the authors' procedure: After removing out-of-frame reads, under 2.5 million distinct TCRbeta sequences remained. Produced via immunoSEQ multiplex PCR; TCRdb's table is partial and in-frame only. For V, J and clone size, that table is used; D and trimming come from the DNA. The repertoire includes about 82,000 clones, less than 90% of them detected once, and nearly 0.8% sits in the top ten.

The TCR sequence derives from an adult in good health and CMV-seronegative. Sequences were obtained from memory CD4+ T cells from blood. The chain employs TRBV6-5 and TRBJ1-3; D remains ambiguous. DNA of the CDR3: TGTGCCAGCAGCGACGGCTCTGGAAACACCATATATTTT. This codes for CASSDGSGNTIYF.